This T cell receptor (beta chain) was observed in a study of T cell responses to AZD1222 COVID-19 vaccine. About this clone: Antigen specificity is unknown.

Sequenced by immunoSEQ multiplex PCR; TCRdb stores in-frame clones only, minus some. The table includes 250,000 to 300,000 clones, 94% detected once. Overall study findings and caveats: Only after the peak T cell response were repertoires sampled.

Second-dose intervals near 4 or 12 weeks were combined. Deletions cut 2 bases from V and 8 bases from J, with 11 bases between. Germline V gene data show CDR1 as KGHDR and CDR2 as SFDVKD. The CDR3 runs to 13 residues. The clonotype was recovered from an adult who received the AZD1222 COVID-19 vaccine. Specimen: peripheral blood, collected 28 days after the second AZD1222 dose. This rearrangement joins TRBV24-1 to TRBJ1-2, with D perhaps TRBD1 (5 bases). CDR3 nucleotides: TGTGCCACCAGTGATTACGGGGCAAGGGGCTACACCTTC. Its translation: CATSDYGARGYTF.